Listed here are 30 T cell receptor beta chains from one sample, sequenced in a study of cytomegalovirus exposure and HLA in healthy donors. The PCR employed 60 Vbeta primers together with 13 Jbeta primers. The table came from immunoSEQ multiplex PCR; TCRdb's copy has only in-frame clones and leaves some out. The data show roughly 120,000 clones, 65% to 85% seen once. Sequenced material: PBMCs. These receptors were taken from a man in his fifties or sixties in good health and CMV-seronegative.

CDR3 residues: CASSEEEGLPQHF. The CDR3 DNA reads as TGTGCCAGCAGTGAAGAGGAGGGTTTGCCCCAGCATTTT. J is TRBJ1-5 and V is TRBV6-1, with D uncertain. The CDR3 is 13 residues long. Trimming shortened V by 1 base and J by 9 bases, and 10 bases separated the two germline ends. Germline CDR1 is MNHNS and CDR2 is SASEGT.

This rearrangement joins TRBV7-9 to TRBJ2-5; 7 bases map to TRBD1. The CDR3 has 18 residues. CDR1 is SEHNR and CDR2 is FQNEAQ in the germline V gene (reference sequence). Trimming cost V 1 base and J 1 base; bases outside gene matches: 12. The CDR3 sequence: CASSLVPPRRTGQETQYF. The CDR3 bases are TGTGCCAGCAGCTTAGTACCCCCCCGGCGGACAGGCCAAGAGACCCAGTACTTC.

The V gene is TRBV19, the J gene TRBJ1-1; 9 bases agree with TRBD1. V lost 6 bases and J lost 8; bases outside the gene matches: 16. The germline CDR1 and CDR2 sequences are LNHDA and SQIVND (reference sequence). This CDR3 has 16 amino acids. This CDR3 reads CASSRLTGQGGEEAFF. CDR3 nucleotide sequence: TGTGCCAGTAGCAGACTGACGGGACAGGGAGGGGAAGAAGCTTTCTTT.

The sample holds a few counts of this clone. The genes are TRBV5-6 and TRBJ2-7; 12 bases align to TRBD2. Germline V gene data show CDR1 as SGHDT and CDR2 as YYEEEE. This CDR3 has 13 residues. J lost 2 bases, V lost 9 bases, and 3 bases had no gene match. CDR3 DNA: TGTGCCACCAGGACTAGCGGGACCTACGAGCAGTACTTC. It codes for CATRTSGTYEQYF.

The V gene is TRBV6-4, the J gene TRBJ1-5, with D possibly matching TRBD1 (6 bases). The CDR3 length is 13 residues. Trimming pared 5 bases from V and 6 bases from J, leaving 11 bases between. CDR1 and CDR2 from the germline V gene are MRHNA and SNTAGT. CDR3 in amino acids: CASSLQGSQPQHF. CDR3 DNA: TGTGCCAGCAGTCTACAGGGTAGTCAGCCCCAGCATTTT.

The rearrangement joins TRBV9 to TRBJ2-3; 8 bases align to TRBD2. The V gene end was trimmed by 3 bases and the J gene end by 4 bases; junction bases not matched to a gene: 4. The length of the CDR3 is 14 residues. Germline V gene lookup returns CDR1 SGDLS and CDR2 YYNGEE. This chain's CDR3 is CASSGTTSADTQYF. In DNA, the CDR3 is TGTGCCAGCAGCGGAACGACTAGCGCAGATACGCAGTATTTT.

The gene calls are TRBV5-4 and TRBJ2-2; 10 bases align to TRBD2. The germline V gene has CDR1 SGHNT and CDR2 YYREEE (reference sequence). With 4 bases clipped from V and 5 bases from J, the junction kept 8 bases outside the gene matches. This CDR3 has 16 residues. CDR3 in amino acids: CASSPSGRAFTGELFF. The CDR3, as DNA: TGTGCCAGCAGCCCGAGCGGGAGGGCGTTTACCGGGGAGCTGTTTTTT.

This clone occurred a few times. CDR3 DNA sequence: TGCGCCAGCAGCCCGGATACTCCGGGCACCGGGGAGCTGTTTTTT. Its protein is CASSPDTPGTGELFF. The chain couples TRBV5-1 to TRBJ2-2, with D hard to call. The CDR3 contains 15 residues. Trimming took off 4 bases at V and 4 bases at J, with 14 bases between the two ends. Germline V gives CDR1 SGHRS, CDR2 YFSETQ.

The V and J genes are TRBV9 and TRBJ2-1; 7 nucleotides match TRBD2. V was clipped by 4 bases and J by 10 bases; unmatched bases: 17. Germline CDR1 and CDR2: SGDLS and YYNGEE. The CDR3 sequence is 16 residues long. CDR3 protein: CASSPGRDPLPREQFF. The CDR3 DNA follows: TGTGCCAGCAGCCCGGGGAGGGACCCCCTCCCAAGGGAGCAGTTCTTC. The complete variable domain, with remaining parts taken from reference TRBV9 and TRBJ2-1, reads DSGVTQTPKHLITATGQRVTLRCSPRSGDLSVYWYQQSLDQGLQFLIQYYNGEERAKGNILERFSAQQFPDLHSELNLSSLELGDSALYFCASSPGRDPLPREQFFGPGTRLTVL.

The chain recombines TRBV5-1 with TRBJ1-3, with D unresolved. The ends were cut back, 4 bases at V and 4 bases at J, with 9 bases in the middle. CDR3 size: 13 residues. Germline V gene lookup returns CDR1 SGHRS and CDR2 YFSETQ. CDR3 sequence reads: CASSITQGNTIYF. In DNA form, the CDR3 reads TGCGCCAGCAGCATCACCCAGGGAAACACCATATATTTT.

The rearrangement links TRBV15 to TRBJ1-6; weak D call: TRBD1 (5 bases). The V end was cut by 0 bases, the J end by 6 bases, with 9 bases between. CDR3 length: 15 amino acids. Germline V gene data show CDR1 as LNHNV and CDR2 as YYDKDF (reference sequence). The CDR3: CATSRDPGFNSPLHF. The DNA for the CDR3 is TGTGCCACCAGCAGAGACCCAGGGTTTAATTCACCCCTCCACTTT.

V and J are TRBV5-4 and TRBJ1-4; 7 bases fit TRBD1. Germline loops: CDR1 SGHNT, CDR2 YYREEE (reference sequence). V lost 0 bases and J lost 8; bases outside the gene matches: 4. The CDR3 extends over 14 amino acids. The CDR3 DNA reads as TGTGCCAGCAGCTTGGGACAGGGCCGAGAAAAACTGTTTTTT. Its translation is CASSLGQGREKLFF.

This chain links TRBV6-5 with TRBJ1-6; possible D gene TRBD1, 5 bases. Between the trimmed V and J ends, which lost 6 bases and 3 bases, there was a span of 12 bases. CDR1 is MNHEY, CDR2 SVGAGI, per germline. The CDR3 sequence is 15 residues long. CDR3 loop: CASRGQEGYNSPLHF. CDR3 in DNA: TGTGCCAGCAGGGGGCAGGAGGGCTATAATTCACCCCTCCACTTT.

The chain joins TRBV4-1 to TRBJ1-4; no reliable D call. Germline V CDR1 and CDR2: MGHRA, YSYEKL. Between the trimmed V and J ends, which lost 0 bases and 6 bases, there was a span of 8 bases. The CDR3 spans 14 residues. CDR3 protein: CASSQEAPYEKLFF. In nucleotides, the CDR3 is TGCGCCAGCAGCCAAGAGGCCCCTTATGAAAAACTGTTTTTT.

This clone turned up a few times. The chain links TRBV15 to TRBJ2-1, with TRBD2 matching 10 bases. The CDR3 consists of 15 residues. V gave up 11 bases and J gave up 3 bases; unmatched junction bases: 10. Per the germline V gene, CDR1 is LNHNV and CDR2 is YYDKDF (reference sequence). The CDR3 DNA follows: TGTGCCGCCGGGACTAGCGTTGGAGGCTACAATGAGCAGTTCTTC. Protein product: CAAGTSVGGYNEQFF.

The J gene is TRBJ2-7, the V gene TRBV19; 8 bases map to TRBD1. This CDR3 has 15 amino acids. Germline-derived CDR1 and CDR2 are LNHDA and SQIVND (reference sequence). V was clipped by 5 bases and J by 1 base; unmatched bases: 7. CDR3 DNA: TGTGCCAGTAGTGAACAGGGGGGTTCTTCCTACGAGCAGTACTTC. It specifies CASSEQGGSSYEQYF. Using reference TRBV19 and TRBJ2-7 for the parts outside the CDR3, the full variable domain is DGGITQSPKYLFRKEGQNVTLSCEQNLNHDAMYWYRQDPGQGLRLIYYSQIVNDFQKGDIAEGYSVSREKKESFPLTVTSAQKNPTAFYLCASSEQGGSSYEQYFGPGTRLTVT.

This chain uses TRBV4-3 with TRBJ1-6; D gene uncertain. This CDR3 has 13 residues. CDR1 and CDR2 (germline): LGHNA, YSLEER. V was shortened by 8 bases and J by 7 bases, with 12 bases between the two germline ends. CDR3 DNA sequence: TGCGCCAGCGCCCCGTCTGGCAATTCACCCCTCCACTTT. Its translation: CASAPSGNSPLHF.

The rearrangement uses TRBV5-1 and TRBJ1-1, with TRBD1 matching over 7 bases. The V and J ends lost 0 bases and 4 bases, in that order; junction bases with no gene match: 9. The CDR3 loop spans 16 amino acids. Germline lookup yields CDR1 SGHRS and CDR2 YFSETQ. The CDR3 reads CASSLDPGGLSTEAFF. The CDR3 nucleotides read TGCGCCAGCAGCTTGGATCCAGGGGGTCTGAGCACTGAAGCTTTCTTT.

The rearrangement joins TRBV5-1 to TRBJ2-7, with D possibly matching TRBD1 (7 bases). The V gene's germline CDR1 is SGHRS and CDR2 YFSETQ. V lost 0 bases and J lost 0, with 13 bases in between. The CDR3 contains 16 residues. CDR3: CASSLARGEPSYEQYF. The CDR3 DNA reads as TGCGCCAGCAGCTTGGCCAGGGGGGAGCCCTCCTACGAGCAGTACTTC.

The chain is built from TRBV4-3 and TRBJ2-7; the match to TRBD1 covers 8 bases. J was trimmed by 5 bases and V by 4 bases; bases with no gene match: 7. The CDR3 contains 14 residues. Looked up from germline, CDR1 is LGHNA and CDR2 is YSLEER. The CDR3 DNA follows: TGCGCCAGCAGCCCACAGGGGGTCAGCGACGAGCAGTACTTC. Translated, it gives CASSPQGVSDEQYF.

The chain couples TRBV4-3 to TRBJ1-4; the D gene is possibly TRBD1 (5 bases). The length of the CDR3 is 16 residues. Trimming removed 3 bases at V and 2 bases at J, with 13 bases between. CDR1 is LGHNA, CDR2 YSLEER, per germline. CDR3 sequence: CASSQFSGRTNEKLFF. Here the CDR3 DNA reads TGCGCCAGCAGCCAGTTCTCAGGGCGCACTAATGAAAAACTGTTTTTT.

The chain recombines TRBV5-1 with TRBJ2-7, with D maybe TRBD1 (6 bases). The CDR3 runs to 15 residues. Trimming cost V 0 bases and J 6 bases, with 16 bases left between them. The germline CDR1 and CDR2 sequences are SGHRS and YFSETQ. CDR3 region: CASSLGQAGKGEQYF. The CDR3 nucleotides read TGCGCCAGCAGCTTGGGACAGGCTGGAAAGGGCGAGCAGTACTTC.

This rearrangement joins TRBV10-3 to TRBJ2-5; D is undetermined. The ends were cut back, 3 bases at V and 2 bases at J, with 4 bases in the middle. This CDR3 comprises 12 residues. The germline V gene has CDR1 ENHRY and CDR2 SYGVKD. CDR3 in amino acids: CAISDLQETQYF. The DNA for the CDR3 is TGTGCCATCAGTGATCTTCAAGAGACCCAGTACTTC.

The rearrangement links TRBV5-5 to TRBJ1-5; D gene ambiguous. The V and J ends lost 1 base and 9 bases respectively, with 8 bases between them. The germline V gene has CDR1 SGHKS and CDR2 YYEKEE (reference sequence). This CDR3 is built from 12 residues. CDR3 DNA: TGTGCCAGCAGCTTGAATTCAGGGCCCCAGCATTTT. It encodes CASSLNSGPQHF.

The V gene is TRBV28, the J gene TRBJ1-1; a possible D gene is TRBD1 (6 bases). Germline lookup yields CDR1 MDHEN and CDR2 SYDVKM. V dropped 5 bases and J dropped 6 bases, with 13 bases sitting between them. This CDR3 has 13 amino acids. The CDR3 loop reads CASSRDISAEAFF. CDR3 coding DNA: TGTGCCAGCAGTCGGGACATATCGGCTGAAGCTTTCTTT.

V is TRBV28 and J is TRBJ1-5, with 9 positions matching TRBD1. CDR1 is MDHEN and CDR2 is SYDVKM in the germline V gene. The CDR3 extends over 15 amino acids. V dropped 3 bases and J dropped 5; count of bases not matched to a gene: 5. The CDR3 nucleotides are TGTGCCAGCAGTTTCGGGGGACAGGGATATCAGCCCCAGCATTTT. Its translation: CASSFGGQGYQPQHF.

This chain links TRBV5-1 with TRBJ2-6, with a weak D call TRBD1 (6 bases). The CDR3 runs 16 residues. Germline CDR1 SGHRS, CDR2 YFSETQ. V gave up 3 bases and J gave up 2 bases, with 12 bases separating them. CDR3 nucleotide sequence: TGCGCCAGCAGCTCACGATCAGGGGCTGGGGCCAACGTCCTGACTTTC. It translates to CASSSRSGAGANVLTF.

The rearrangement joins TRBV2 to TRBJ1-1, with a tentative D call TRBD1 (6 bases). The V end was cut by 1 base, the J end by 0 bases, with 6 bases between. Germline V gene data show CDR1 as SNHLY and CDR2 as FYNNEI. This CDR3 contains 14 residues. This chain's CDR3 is CASSEDRVNTEAFF. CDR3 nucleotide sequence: TGTGCCAGCAGTGAAGACAGGGTGAACACTGAAGCTTTCTTT.

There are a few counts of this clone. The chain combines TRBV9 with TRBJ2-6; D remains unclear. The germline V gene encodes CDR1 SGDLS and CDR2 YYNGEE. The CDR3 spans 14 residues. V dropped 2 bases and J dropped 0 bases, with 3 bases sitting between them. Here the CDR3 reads CASSVSSGANVLTF. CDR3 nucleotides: TGTGCCAGCAGCGTGAGCTCTGGGGCCAACGTCCTGACTTTC.

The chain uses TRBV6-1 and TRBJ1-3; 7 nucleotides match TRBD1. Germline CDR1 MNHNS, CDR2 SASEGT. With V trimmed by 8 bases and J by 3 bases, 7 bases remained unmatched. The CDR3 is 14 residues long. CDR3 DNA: TGTGCCAGCGGACGGACAGGCGGTGGAAACACCATATATTTT. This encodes CASGRTGGGNTIYF.